This entry describes one TCR beta chain. No antigen is known for it. Assay: immunoSEQ multiplex PCR; the TCRdb copy retains only in-frame clones and omits some. The repertoire has roughly 9,500 clones, 69% of them found once; the top ten carry roughly 18%. Sequencing was limited to surgery cases with top T cell transcript signatures in brain tissue. Before surgery, patients took at least one anti-epileptic drug. These data come from a study of brain T cells in children with intractable seizures. Study results and caveats: Only CDR3 sequence similarity suggested viral specificity, without known HCMV serostatus. Pre- and post-surgery blood differed in depth, so pre-surgery absences may be undersampling. Among the top 50 brain clones were public and private clonotypes.

Sequenced here: resected brain tissue, sampled at surgery. The sequence was obtained from a girl aged 2 to 10 with tuberous sclerosis and intractable seizures.

The CDR3 sequence is CASSATGQVIAEAFF. For the CDR3, the DNA is TGTGCCAGCAGTGCTACAGGACAGGTCATTGCTGAAGCTTTCTTT. This rearrangement joins TRBV2 to TRBJ1-1, with TRBD1 matching 7 bases. The germline V gene has CDR1 SNHLY and CDR2 FYNNEI. The J segment lost 6 bases and the V segment lost 4 bases, leaving 11 bases of the junction unmatched. This CDR3 contains 15 residues.